This TCR beta chain came from a study of PD-1 blockade in classical Hodgkin lymphoma. Study-level results: Reports described newly diagnosed patients as having lower baseline TCR diversity than healthy donors. Some patients started nivolumab under 1 year after ASCT, and they were excluded. By C4D1 there was a significant rise in CD4+ TCR diversity but not in CD8+ TCR diversity.

The assay was immunoSEQ multiplex PCR, and TCRdb's table has in-frame clones only and misses some. This table has about 49,000 clones, nearly 90% appearing once. With 2 bases removed from V and 4 bases from J, the gap between germline ends came to 17 bases. The CDR3 sequence is 17 residues long. CDR1 is MGHDK and CDR2 is SYGVNS in the germline V gene. To note about this clone: The target antigen is unknown.

Time point indicated: cycle 4 day 1 (C4D1), after less than 7 weeks of nivolumab. Relapse after autologous stem cell transplantation occurred in every patient, and brentuximab vedotin exposure varied. The chain is built from TRBV25-1 and TRBJ1-4; D gene unclear. Sequenced material: peripheral blood mononuclear cells (PBMCs), taken before the fourth cycle of nivolumab. This TCR derives from a human donor with classical Hodgkin lymphoma. The DNA of the CDR3 is TGTGCCAGCAGTGAAATCGGCGTTGAACAGTATAATGAAAAACTGTTTTTT. Amino acid sequence: CASSEIGVEQYNEKLFF. The complete variable domain, with remaining parts taken from reference TRBV25-1 and TRBJ1-4, reads EADIYQTPRYLVIGTGKKITLECSQTMGHDKMYWYQQDPGMELHLIHYSYGVNSTEKGDLSSESTVSRIRTEHFPLTLESARPSHTSQYLCASSEIGVEQYNEKLFFGSGTQLSVL.